Given below is one T cell receptor (beta chain) in context. These data are taken from a study of blood T cell repertoires in COVID-19. The V and J ends lost 1 base and 0 bases respectively, with 12 bases between them. This CDR3 region has 16 residues. The germline V gene encodes CDR1 MGHRA and CDR2 YSYEKL. Method: immunoSEQ multiplex PCR; TCRdb's copy keeps in-frame clones and lacks some. The sample has roughly 76,000 clones, approximately 89% seen once. The specimen was peripheral blood. The chain employs TRBV4-1 and TRBJ2-5; D remains ambiguous. This receptor was taken from a woman in her sixties or seventies with active COVID-19. Here the CDR3 reads CASSQGQFRDQETQYF. CDR3 DNA: TGCGCCAGCAGCCAAGGTCAATTCCGGGACCAAGAGACCCAGTACTTC.